The entry that follows covers one T cell receptor beta chain sequence. It lacks a known antigen. The record has no base qualities; no much larger clone is one base away. This entry is derived from a study of CD8+ T cells in alopecia areata (dated by TCRdb to 2017 to 2018). The study in broad terms: Treated patients were enrolled in an open-label pilot trial of oral tofacitinib at 5 to 10 mg twice daily for moderate-to-severe alopecia areata. Tofacitinib was administered for 6 to 18 months, and 6 months of follow-up off drug were then conducted to assess delayed response and recurrence. Disease severity in treated patients was measured with the SALT score, which quantifies the percentage of affected scalp surface area. The study used high-throughput TCRbeta sequencing to examine T cell clonal expansion in alopecia areata, in both the C3H/HeJ mouse model and human patients. Scalp tissue and sorted CD4+ and CD8+ peripheral blood T cells from patchy and totalis/universalis alopecia areata patients and from healthy controls were covered by human TCRbeta sequencing. Biopsies were taken from tofacitinib-treated patients at baseline and again at 4 and 24 weeks into treatment, and several of those patients also had a later scalp biopsy. Scalp clonality was compared among normal scalp (n=4), patchy alopecia areata scalp (n=8), and alopecia totalis/universalis scalp (n=8). The RNA source kit depended on sample type: the PAXgene miRNA kit for fixed scalp, the miRNeasy kit for PBMCs, and the RNeasy kit for mouse skin. immunoSEQ multiplex PCR using 35 Vbeta forward primers and 13 Jbeta reverse primers was used to amplify TCRbeta CDR3 regions.

General study outcomes and caveats: Higher clonality and more expanded CD8+ clones were observed in lesional scalp than in normal scalp, particularly in alopecia totalis/universalis, a finding suggestive of antigenic drive. Tofacitinib significantly lowered scalp clonality and the number of expanded CD8+ clones among the top 100 scalp clones. Many expanded lesional clones were found to persist in scalp and blood during tofacitinib treatment, and relapse after treatment cessation may be partly explained by this persistence. Unlike mouse skin, where gammadelta T cells dominate, normal human skin contains resident alphabeta T cells that get sequenced too, which complicates analysis of the scalp TCR repertoire. Because the treated cohort was small and had just a single nonresponder, larger studies are needed to establish links between baseline CD8+ expansion and response. Shared TCR sequences between patients were less evident than in mice, which may be partly attributable to HLA diversity in the patient population.

The library was obtained by the immunoSEQ multiplex PCR assay. For TCR sequencing, RNA was extracted from every sample and reverse transcribed into cDNA to serve as template. SuperScript III was used to make first-strand cDNA, primed with a 2:1 mix of oligo-dT and random hexamers. Amplification bias was assessed with a synthetic immune receptor repertoire, and residual bias was removed computationally. The published analysis was carried out like this. Raw reads were preprocessed for error removal, and CDR3 was defined according to IMGT conventions as running from the conserved cysteine to phenylalanine. To get clonality, Shannon entropy was normalized by log2 of the number of productive unique TCRs and the result was subtracted from 1. Scalp TCRbeta sequences were cross-referenced with sorted blood CD4 and CD8 repertoires so that the CD4 or CD8 identity of scalp clones could be inferred. TCRdb limited this immuneACCESS table to in-frame rearrangements with V and J called. A share of clones is missing; checked studies link under half to unresolved V genes, and the rest is unexplained. V, J and clone size reflect that table, while D and trimming were determined from the DNA. For this sample there are 110,000 or so clones; 55% to 60% appear just once. 3% to 4% of the sample lies in the top ten.

CDR1 and CDR2 are read off the germline V gene (reference sequence) as SEHNR and FQNEAQ. V is reduced by 5 bases and J by 1 base, leaving a spacing of 5 bases between them. The CDR3 holds 13 amino acids from the cysteine to the phenylalanine. Solely the CDR3 DNA is kept, with 39 bases framed from the first base. In the paper's terms, the time point label means: around 22 weeks on oral tofacitinib. The sample's treatment or condition label is to be understood as: oral pan-JAK inhibitor, 5-10 mg twice daily. From alopecia areata patients, peripheral blood was collected along with lesional scalp punch biopsies. PBMCs were separated by density centrifugation and stained for CD3, CD4 and CD8, after which CD4+ and CD8+ T cells were sorted on a FACSAria.

Specimen: CD4+ T cells sorted from blood, collected at week 24, from a patient treated with tofacitinib. The TCR sequence derives from a human donor with alopecia areata. The V gene is TRBV7-9 and the J gene is TRBJ2-2, with the D segment identity uncertain. The CDR3 in this case is CASSHRNTGELFF. The DNA sequence follows: TGTGCCAGCAGCCACCGGAACACCGGGGAGCTGTTTTTT.